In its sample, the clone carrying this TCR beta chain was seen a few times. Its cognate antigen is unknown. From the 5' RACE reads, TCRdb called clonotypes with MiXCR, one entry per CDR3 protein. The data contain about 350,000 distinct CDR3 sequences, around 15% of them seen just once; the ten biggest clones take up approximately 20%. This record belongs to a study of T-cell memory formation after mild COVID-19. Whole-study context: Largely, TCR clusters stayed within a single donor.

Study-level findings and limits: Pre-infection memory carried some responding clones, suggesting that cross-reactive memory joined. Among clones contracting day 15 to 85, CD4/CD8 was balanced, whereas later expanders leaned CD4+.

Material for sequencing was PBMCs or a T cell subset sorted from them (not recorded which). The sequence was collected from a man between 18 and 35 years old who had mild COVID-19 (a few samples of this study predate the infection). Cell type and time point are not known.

CDR3 residues: CASSLIGTGYSNQPQHF. The CDR3 coding sequence is TGTGCCAGCAGCTTAATTGGGACAGGATATAGCAATCAGCCCCAGCATTTT. V usage is TRBV7-9 and J usage is TRBJ1-5; 8 nucleotides agree with TRBD1. CDR1 is SEHNR and CDR2 is FQNEAQ in the germline V gene (reference sequence). The CDR3 is made up of 17 amino acids. The junction had 6 bases not matched to a gene; V was cut back by 2 bases and J by 0 bases.